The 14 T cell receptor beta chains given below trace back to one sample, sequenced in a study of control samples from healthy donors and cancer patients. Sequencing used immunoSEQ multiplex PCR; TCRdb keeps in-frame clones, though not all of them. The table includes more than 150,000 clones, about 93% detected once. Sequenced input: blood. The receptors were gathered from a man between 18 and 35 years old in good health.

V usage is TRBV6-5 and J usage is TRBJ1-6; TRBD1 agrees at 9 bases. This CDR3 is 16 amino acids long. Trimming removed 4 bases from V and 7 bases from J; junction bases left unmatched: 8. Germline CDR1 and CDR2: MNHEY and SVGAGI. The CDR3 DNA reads TGTGCCAGCAGTTTGGGTTTCGACAGGGGGAATTCACCCCTCCACTTT. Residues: CASSLGFDRGNSPLHF.

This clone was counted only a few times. The CDR3 nucleotides are TGTGCCAGTAGTATACTATACACAGATACGCAGTATTTT. This sequence encodes CASSILYTDTQYF. The genes are TRBV19 and TRBJ2-3; D call uncertain. From germline, CDR1 is LNHDA and CDR2 SQIVND (reference sequence). The V and J ends lost 2 bases and 2 bases respectively, with 5 bases between them. The CDR3 is 13 residues long.

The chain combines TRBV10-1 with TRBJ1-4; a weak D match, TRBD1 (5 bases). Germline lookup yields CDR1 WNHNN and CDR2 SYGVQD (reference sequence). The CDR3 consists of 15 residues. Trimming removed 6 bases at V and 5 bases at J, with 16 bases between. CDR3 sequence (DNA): TGCGCCAGCAGCCCGGGTCAGGGTAGGAATGAAAAACTGTTTTTT. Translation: CASSPGQGRNEKLFF.

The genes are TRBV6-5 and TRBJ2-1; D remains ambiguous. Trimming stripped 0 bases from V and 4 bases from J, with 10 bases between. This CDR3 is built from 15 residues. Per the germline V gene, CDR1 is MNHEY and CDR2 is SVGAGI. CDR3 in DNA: TGTGCCAGCAGTTACTCAGGGTTAGGGTACAATGAGCAGTTCTTC. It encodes CASSYSGLGYNEQFF.

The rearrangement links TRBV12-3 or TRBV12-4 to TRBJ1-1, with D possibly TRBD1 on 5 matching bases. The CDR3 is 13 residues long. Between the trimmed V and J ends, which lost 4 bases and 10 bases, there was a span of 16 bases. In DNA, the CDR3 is TGTGCCAGCAGTTCCTCAGGGATTCATGGAGCTTTCTTT. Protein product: CASSSSGIHGAFF.

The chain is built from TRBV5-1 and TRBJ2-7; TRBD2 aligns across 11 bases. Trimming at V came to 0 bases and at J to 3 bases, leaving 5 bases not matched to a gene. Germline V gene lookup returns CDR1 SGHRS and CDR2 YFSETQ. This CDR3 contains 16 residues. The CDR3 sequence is CASSLGATSGGYEQYF. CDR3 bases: TGCGCCAGCAGCTTGGGCGCCACTAGCGGGGGCTACGAGCAGTACTTC.

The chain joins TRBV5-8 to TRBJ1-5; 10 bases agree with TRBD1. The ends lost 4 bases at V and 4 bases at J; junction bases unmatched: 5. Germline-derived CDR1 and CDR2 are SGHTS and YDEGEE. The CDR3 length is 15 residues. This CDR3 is CASSARTGGNQPQHF. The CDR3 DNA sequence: TGTGCCAGCAGCGCCCGGACAGGGGGGAATCAGCCCCAGCATTTT.

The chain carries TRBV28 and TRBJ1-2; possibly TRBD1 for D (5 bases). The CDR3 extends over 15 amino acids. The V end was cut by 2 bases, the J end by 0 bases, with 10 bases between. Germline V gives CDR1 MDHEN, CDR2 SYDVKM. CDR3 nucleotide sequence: TGTGCCAGCAGTTTAAAAAGGGGAGCTAACTATGGCTACACCTTC. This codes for CASSLKRGANYGYTF.

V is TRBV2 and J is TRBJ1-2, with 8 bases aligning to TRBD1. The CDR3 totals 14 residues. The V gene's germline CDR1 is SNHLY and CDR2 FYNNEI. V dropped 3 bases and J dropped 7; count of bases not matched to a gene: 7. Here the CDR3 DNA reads TGTGCCAGCAGTGATCAGGGGGCCTACGGTGGCTACACCTTC. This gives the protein CASSDQGAYGGYTF.

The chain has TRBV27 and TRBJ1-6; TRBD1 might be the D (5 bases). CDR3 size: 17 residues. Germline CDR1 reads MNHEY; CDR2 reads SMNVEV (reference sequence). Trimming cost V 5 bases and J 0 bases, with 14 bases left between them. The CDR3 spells CASSPRGGDSYNSPLHF. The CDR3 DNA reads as TGTGCCAGCAGTCCCCGTGGGGGAGACTCCTATAATTCACCCCTCCACTTT.

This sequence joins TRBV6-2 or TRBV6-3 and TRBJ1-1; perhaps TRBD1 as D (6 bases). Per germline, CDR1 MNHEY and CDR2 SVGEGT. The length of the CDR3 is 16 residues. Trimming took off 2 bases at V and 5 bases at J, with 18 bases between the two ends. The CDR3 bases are TGTGCCAGCAGTTACCGGACAGTCCAACCCGCGACTGAAGCTTTCTTT. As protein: CASSYRTVQPATEAFF.

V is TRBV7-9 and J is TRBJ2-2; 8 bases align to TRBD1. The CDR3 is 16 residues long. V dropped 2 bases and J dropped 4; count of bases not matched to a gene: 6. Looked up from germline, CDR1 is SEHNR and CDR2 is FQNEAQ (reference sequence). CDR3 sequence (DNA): TGTGCCAGCAGCTTAAATGACAGGGGATTCACCGGGGAGCTGTTTTTT. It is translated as CASSLNDRGFTGELFF.

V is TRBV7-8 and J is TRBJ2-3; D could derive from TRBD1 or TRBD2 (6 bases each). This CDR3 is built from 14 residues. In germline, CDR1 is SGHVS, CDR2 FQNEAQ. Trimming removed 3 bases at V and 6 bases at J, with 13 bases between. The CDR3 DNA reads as TGTGCCAGCAGCTTCCTGTCGGGGGCGGATACGCAGTATTTT. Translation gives CASSFLSGADTQYF.

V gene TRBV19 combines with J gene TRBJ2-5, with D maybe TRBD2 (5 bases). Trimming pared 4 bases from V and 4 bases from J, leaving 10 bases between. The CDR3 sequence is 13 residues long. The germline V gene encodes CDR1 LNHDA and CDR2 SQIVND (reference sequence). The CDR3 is CASSTGRGETQYF. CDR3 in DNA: TGTGCCAGTAGTACGGGGAGAGGAGAGACCCAGTACTTC.